These 25 T cell receptor beta chains originate from one sample sequenced in a study of blood T cells in healthy people across ages. A second about 6 to 12 cycle PCR used barcoded and J-beta primers. TCRdb re-called the 5' RACE reads with MiXCR, one entry per CDR3 protein. The sample yields just under 900,000 distinct CDR3 sequences, 29% seen once. What was sequenced was blood. These receptors were obtained from a woman aged 80 or over in good health.

A word on this clonotype: A read error is possible here, since a much larger clone lies one base away. This chain uses TRBV6-2 or TRBV6-3 with TRBJ2-3; D unresolved. Germline CDR1 MNHEY, CDR2 SVGEGT. The CDR3 totals 14 residues. This chain's CDR3 is CASRYYTDTDTQYF. The CDR3 DNA follows: TGTGCCAGCAGGTACTATACAGACACAGATACGCAGTATTTT.

In regard to this clonotype: A read error is possible here, since a much larger clone lies one base away. The V call is TRBV7-9, the J call TRBJ1-2; no definite D call. This CDR3 spans 17 amino acids. Germline lookup yields CDR1 SEHNR and CDR2 FQNEAQ (reference sequence). CDR3 DNA: TGTGCCAGCAGCTATCAACCAGGTGGAGGGATGAACTGTGGCTACACCTTC. Amino acids: CASSYQPGGGMNCGYTF. Based on the CDR3 plus reference TRBV7-9 and TRBJ1-2, the full variable domain is DTGVSQNPRHKITKRGQNVTFRCDPISEHNRLYWYRQTLGQGPEFLTYFQNEAQLEKSRLLSDRFSAERPKGSFSTLEIQRTEQGDSAMYLCASSYQPGGGMNCGYTFGSGTRLTVV.

Many counts were recorded for this clonotype. The chain combines TRBV6-2 or TRBV6-3 with TRBJ1-5; 8 nucleotides align to TRBD1. V lost 6 bases to trimming and J lost 6 bases; unmatched junction nucleotides: 10. The CDR3 is 15 residues long. Germline V CDR1 and CDR2: MNHEY, SVGEGT. This chain's CDR3 is CASSYQGAGFQPQHF. The CDR3 nucleotides read TGTGCCAGCAGCTATCAGGGGGCAGGGTTTCAGCCCCAGCATTTT.

The rearrangement uses TRBV20-1 and TRBJ1-5; 7 positions agree with TRBD1. The CDR3 covers 15 residues. Germline V CDR1 and CDR2: DFQATT, SNEGSKA (reference sequence). V lost 5 bases, J lost 10 bases, and 17 bases stayed unmatched. The CDR3 nucleotides are TGCAGTGCTGGGAAGGGCAGGGGGATTGGTCACCCCCAGCATTTT. It is translated as CSAGKGRGIGHPQHF.

For the CDR3, the DNA is TGTGCCAGCAGCTTAGCGGGGAGGGGAGGACACTCCAGCCCTTACAATGAGCAGTACTTC. This encodes CASSLAGRGGHSSPYNEQYF. The V and J genes are TRBV7-9 and TRBJ2-1; 7 bases line up with TRBD2. The J call is uncertain, as TRBJ2-7 better fits the DNA end. Germline values: CDR1 SEHNR, CDR2 FQNEAQ (reference sequence). The CDR3 loop spans 20 amino acids.

This clonotype occurred many times. The V call is TRBV20-1, the J call TRBJ1-1; a possible D gene is TRBD1 (5 bases). Trimming cost V 6 bases and J 5 bases, with 16 bases left between them. CDR3 length: 13 amino acids. Germline CDR1 is DFQATT and CDR2 is SNEGSKA (reference sequence). For the CDR3, the DNA is TGCAGTGCCACGAAAGGGGACGGGACTGAAGCTTTCTTT. This gives the protein CSATKGDGTEAFF.

This clonotype was detected ten times or more. J is TRBJ2-5 and V is TRBV20-1; D possibly corresponds to TRBD1 (6 bases). The CDR3 is 13 residues long. V lost 2 bases and J lost 2, with 9 bases in between. Germline V gene data show CDR1 as DFQATT and CDR2 as SNEGSKA (reference sequence). The CDR3 loop reads CSARLGQQETQYF. The CDR3 DNA is TGCAGTGCTAGATTAGGACAGCAAGAGACCCAGTACTTC.

A note on this clonotype: Possible read error: a much larger clone is one base away. The rearrangement links TRBV5-1 to TRBJ2-5; D possibly corresponds to TRBD2 (6 bases). Trimming removed 0 bases from V and 4 bases from J, with 10 bases in between. The V gene's germline CDR1 is SGHRS and CDR2 YFSETQ. This CDR3 has 14 amino acids. CDR3 region: CASSLVRRGETQYF. In DNA form, the CDR3 reads TGCGCCAGCAGCTTGGTCCGGCGGGGAGAGACCCAGTACTTC.

This clonotype was recorded a few times. The genes are TRBV6-5 and TRBJ1-1; 7 positions agree with TRBD1. V was pared by 2 bases and J by 1 base, with 4 bases of the junction left unmatched. The germline V gene has CDR1 MNHEY and CDR2 SVGAGI. This CDR3 spans 15 amino acids. Here the CDR3 reads CASSYEGGANTEAFF. The CDR3 coding sequence is TGTGCCAGCAGTTACGAAGGGGGCGCGAACACTGAAGCTTTCTTT.

This clonotype was recorded a few times. The genes are TRBV20-1 and TRBJ2-2, with 7 bases identical to TRBD1. Trimming cost V 2 bases and J 3 bases; bases outside gene matches: 3. The CDR3 length is 14 residues. The germline V gene encodes CDR1 DFQATT and CDR2 SNEGSKA (reference sequence). In nucleotides, the CDR3 is TGCAGTGCTAGAAGGCAGGGGGACACCGGGGAGCTGTTTTTT. Encoded protein: CSARRQGDTGELFF.

This clonotype has ten or more counts. The genes are TRBV27 and TRBJ1-2; D not resolved. Germline CDR1 MNHEY, CDR2 SMNVEV (reference sequence). The CDR3 sequence is 12 residues long. V dropped 5 bases and J dropped 8 bases, with 12 bases sitting between them. The CDR3 DNA is TGTGCCAGCAGTCGAGAGGGAGGGGGCTACACCTTC. This sequence encodes CASSREGGGYTF.

This chain uses TRBV7-2 with TRBJ2-2; D not certain. Germline V gives CDR1 SGHTA, CDR2 FQGNSA. V was pared by 1 base and J by 7 bases, with 13 bases between. The CDR3 has 15 amino acids. In DNA, the CDR3 is TGTGCCAGCAGCTTAGGTGGCGTAGAGATCGGGGAGCTGTTTTTT. It translates to CASSLGGVEIGELFF.

Of note for this clonotype: A much larger clone sits a single nucleotide away, making a read error possible. This chain connects TRBV20-1 to TRBJ1-2; 10 nucleotides match TRBD1. This CDR3 contains 17 residues. J was trimmed by 5 bases and V by 4 bases; bases with no gene match: 16. Germline CDR1 DFQATT, CDR2 SNEGSKA (reference sequence). CDR3 residues: CSAKGRGDRGTGYGYTF. CDR3 bases: TGCAGTGCTAAAGGTCGGGGGGACAGGGGTACTGGGTATGGCTACACCTTC.

J is TRBJ2-3 and V is TRBV7-3; D is unclear. V was trimmed by 4 bases and J by 1 base, leaving 9 bases between them. CDR3 length equals 14 residues. Germline CDR1 SGHTA, CDR2 FQGTGA. The DNA of the CDR3 is TGTGCCAGCAGCTCGGACGCAGGCACAGATACGCAGTATTTT. Amino acids: CASSSDAGTDTQYF.

This clonotype was found a few times. The rearrangement uses TRBV18 and TRBJ1-2; the D gene is possibly TRBD1 (6 bases). Germline V gene lookup returns CDR1 KGHSH and CDR2 LQKENI. This CDR3 is built from 14 residues. Deletions cut 3 bases from V and 4 bases from J, with 12 bases between. The DNA for the CDR3 is TGTGCCAGCTCACCGGACACAGGGAGCTATGGCTACACCTTC. Translating gives CASSPDTGSYGYTF.

The chain joins TRBV24-1 to TRBJ2-4, with 8 bases fitting TRBD2. The closer fit of TRBJ2-7 to the DNA end suggests the J call may be wrong. Germline CDR1 KGHDR, CDR2 SFDVKD. This CDR3 has 14 amino acids. The CDR3 nucleotides read TGTGCCACCAGTGCGGCGGGAGGCTCCTACGAGCAGTACTTC. Translation gives CATSAAGGSYEQYF.

This sequence joins TRBV20-1 and TRBJ1-1; D not resolved. The germline V and J ends were trimmed by 7 bases and 5 bases, with 8 bases remaining between them. CDR3 length: 10 residues. The germline CDR1 and CDR2 sequences are DFQATT and SNEGSKA (reference sequence). CDR3 loop: CSVPLTEAFF. DNA of the CDR3: TGCAGTGTTCCCTTAACTGAAGCTTTCTTT.

The genes are TRBV5-4 and TRBJ2-2; D possibly corresponds to TRBD2 (5 bases). This CDR3 is built from 15 residues. The ends were cut back, 2 bases at V and 4 bases at J, with 12 bases in the middle. The germline CDR1 and CDR2 sequences are SGHNT and YYREEE (reference sequence). CDR3 in amino acids: CASSLIGVVTGELFF. The CDR3 DNA sequence: TGTGCCAGCAGCTTAATCGGGGTAGTCACCGGGGAGCTGTTTTTT.

This clonotype was found a few times. The chain recombines TRBV18 with TRBJ1-2; D gene unclear. Germline V gene lookup returns CDR1 KGHSH and CDR2 LQKENI. V lost 1 base to trimming and J lost 2 bases, with 8 bases between them. This CDR3 is 14 amino acids long. In DNA, the CDR3 is TGTGCCAGCTCACCACAGGAGGGAAACTATGGCTACACCTTC. It is translated as CASSPQEGNYGYTF.

This clonotype was detected ten times or more. CDR3 DNA: TGTGCCAGCAGCTTAGACACCACGTTGTATACGCAGTATTTT. Protein sequence: CASSLDTTLYTQYF. This chain joins TRBV11-2 and TRBJ2-3; D is undetermined. The V end lost 0 bases, the J end lost 7 bases, and 11 bases lay between the germline ends. The CDR3 is 14 residues long. Germline loops: CDR1 SGHAT, CDR2 FQNNGV.

This clonotype was detected ten times or more. The chain is built from TRBV5-1 and TRBJ1-1; D not certain. This CDR3 has 14 residues. Trimming took off 7 bases at V and 1 base at J, with 14 bases between the two ends. Germline V gene data show CDR1 as SGHRS and CDR2 as YFSETQ. CDR3: CASARSLKNTEAFF. The CDR3 coding sequence is TGCGCCAGCGCACGCTCGCTTAAGAACACTGAAGCTTTCTTT.

With respect to this clonotype: Since a much larger clone is just one base distant, this may be a read error. The genes are TRBV20-1 and TRBJ2-2; TRBD2 might be the D (5 bases). This CDR3 has 15 residues. Deletions cut 6 bases from V and 7 bases from J, with 21 bases between. Germline CDR1 and CDR2: DFQATT and SNEGSKA (reference sequence). The CDR3 protein is CSAQSSLAGIGELFF. CDR3 in DNA: TGCAGTGCCCAAAGTTCCCTAGCTGGCATCGGGGAGCTGTTTTTT.

This clonotype was detected ten times or more. The V call is TRBV4-3, the J call TRBJ2-5; D might be TRBD2 (6 bases). The CDR3 is 16 residues long. V lost 3 bases and J lost 4, with 18 bases in between. Germline loops: CDR1 LGHNA, CDR2 YSLEER. The CDR3 loop reads CASSQYGGSGGETQYF. The CDR3, as DNA: TGCGCCAGCAGCCAGTATGGGGGGTCCGGGGGAGAGACCCAGTACTTC.

The V and J genes are TRBV14 and TRBJ2-1; D is perhaps TRBD2 (7 bases). Trimming stripped 0 bases from V and 0 bases from J, with 12 bases between. The CDR3 runs 17 residues. Germline lookup yields CDR1 SGHDN and CDR2 FVKESK. In nucleotides, the CDR3 is TGTGCCAGCAGCCAAGACAAGGGGGGGATCTCCTACAATGAGCAGTTCTTC. As protein: CASSQDKGGISYNEQFF.

In its sample, this clonotype was seen many times. The chain joins TRBV27 to TRBJ2-7; 11 nucleotides match TRBD2. This CDR3 is built from 13 residues. Trimming at V came to 7 bases and at J to 9 bases, leaving 8 bases not matched to a gene. CDR1 is MNHEY and CDR2 is SMNVEV in the germline V gene (reference sequence). CDR3 region: CASTQTSGERQYF. In DNA form, the CDR3 reads TGTGCCAGCACACAGACTAGCGGGGAGAGGCAGTACTTC.